One sample yielded the 32 T cell receptor beta chains listed below, sequenced in a study of T cell responses to AZD1222 COVID-19 vaccine. Method: immunoSEQ multiplex PCR; TCRdb's copy keeps in-frame clones and lacks some. The sample has around 100,000 clones, 86% seen once. Specimen: peripheral blood, collected on day 0 of AZD1222 vaccination. These receptors were collected from an adult in good health.

The chain recombines TRBV7-8 with TRBJ2-6, with a possible D match to TRBD2 (6 bases). V dropped 1 base and J dropped 0 bases, with 13 bases sitting between them. CDR3 length equals 18 residues. The V gene's germline CDR1 is SGHVS and CDR2 FQNEAQ. The CDR3 spells CASSLERRGISGANVLTF. In nucleotides, the CDR3 is TGTGCCAGCAGCTTAGAACGTCGGGGGATCTCTGGGGCCAACGTCCTGACTTTC.

In its sample, this clone was seen once. The chain couples TRBV12-3 or TRBV12-4 to TRBJ2-1, with 7 bases that match TRBD2. The V gene end was trimmed by 6 bases and the J gene end by 8 bases; junction bases not matched to a gene: 4. The CDR3 is 12 residues long. CDR3 nucleotides: TGTGCCAGCAGCCGTCTAGCGGATGAGCAGTTCTTC. Its translation is CASSRLADEQFF.

This clone was picked up one time. The gene calls are TRBV19 and TRBJ1-2; TRBD1 agrees at 8 bases. CDR1 is LNHDA and CDR2 is SQIVND in the germline V gene (reference sequence). Germline trimming cut 5 bases from V and 7 bases from J; bases unmatched to any gene: 12. The CDR3 has 15 residues. The CDR3 DNA reads TGTGCCAGTAGTCCCCCGGGCAGGGGGCCGAGTGGCTACACCTTC. Its protein is CASSPPGRGPSGYTF. Using reference TRBV19 and TRBJ1-2 for the parts outside the CDR3, the full variable domain is DGGITQSPKYLFRKEGQNVTLSCEQNLNHDAMYWYRQDPGQGLRLIYYSQIVNDFQKGDIAEGYSVSREKKESFPLTVTSAQKNPTAFYLCASSPPGRGPSGYTFGSGTRLTVV.

The rearrangement links TRBV28 to TRBJ1-4; D gene ambiguous. The CDR3 runs 10 residues. V was shortened by 9 bases and J by 3 bases, with 2 bases between the two germline ends. The germline V gene encodes CDR1 MDHEN and CDR2 SYDVKM. Here the CDR3 DNA reads TGTGCCAGTTCTAATGAAAAACTGTTTTTT. This codes for CASSNEKLFF.

In this sample, this clone turned up a few times. This sample also contains other DNA sequences that code for the same CDR3. The CDR3 reads CASSSNYGYTF. The CDR3 DNA follows: TGTGCCAGCAGTTCTAACTATGGCTACACCTTC. The chain carries TRBV28 and TRBJ1-2; D is ambiguous. CDR1 MDHEN and CDR2 SYDVKM come from the germline V gene. V was shortened by 4 bases and J by 0 bases, with 0 bases between the two germline ends. The length of the CDR3 is 11 residues.

This clone was counted only a few times. This rearrangement joins TRBV5-8 to TRBJ2-1; D may be TRBD1 (5 bases). Germline CDR1 and CDR2: SGHTS and YDEGEE. The CDR3 contains 16 residues. Trimming pared 0 bases from V and 14 bases from J, leaving 24 bases between. CDR3 DNA: TGTGCCAGCAGCTTGGGACAGTCAGCTCGGTTTAGAAAGGAGTTCTTC. Its protein is CASSLGQSARFRKEFF.

The V gene is TRBV13, the J gene TRBJ1-2, with TRBD1 matching 9 bases. Germline CDR1 reads PRHDT; CDR2 reads FYEKMQ (reference sequence). The CDR3 has 15 residues. J lost 7 bases, V lost 6 bases, and 12 bases had no gene match. The CDR3 DNA reads as TGTGCCAGCAGACGAATTCCGGGACAGGGCGTTGGCTACACCTTC. It translates to CASRRIPGQGVGYTF. Full variable domain (outside the CDR3, taken from reference TRBV13 and TRBJ1-2): AAGVIQSPRHLIKEKRETATLKCYPIPRHDTVYWYQQGPGQDPQFLISFYEKMQSDKGSIPDRFSAQQFSDYHSELNMSSLELGDSALYFCASRRIPGQGVGYTFGSGTRLTVV.

V and J are TRBV29-1 and TRBJ2-1; 10 nucleotides align to TRBD1. Per germline, CDR1 SQVTM and CDR2 ANQGSEA. The CDR3 consists of 15 residues. V lost 6 bases to trimming and J lost 0 bases; unmatched junction nucleotides: 5. CDR3 coding DNA: TGCAGCGTGGGGACAGGGGTAAGCTCCTACAATGAGCAGTTCTTC. Its translation is CSVGTGVSSYNEQFF.

The chain recombines TRBV4-3 with TRBJ1-6, with D possibly TRBD1 on 6 matching bases. The CDR3 has 14 amino acids. Trimming stripped 2 bases from V and 10 bases from J, with 12 bases between. The germline gives CDR1 LGHNA, CDR2 YSLEER. CDR3 amino acids: CASSQKGGESPLHF. The CDR3 coding sequence is TGCGCCAGCAGCCAAAAAGGGGGGGAATCACCCCTCCACTTT.

As for this clone: One junction end does not reproduce the germline sequence, and a read error may be involved. The chain is built from TRBV30 and TRBJ1-1; D not resolved. Germline V gives CDR1 GTSNPN, CDR2 SVGIG (reference sequence). This CDR3 comprises 13 residues. CDR3 in amino acids: CSWSSDGLTEAFF. As DNA, the CDR3 is TGTTCCTGGAGTTCGGACGGACTCACTGAAGCTTTCTTT.

The CDR3 region has the DNA TGCAGCGAGACGACAGGGGACTATGGCTACACCTTC. Encoded protein: CSETTGDYGYTF. The V gene is TRBV29-1, the J gene TRBJ1-2; 8 nucleotides align to TRBD1. From germline, CDR1 is SQVTM and CDR2 ANQGSEA. With V trimmed by 7 bases and J by 3 bases, 4 bases remained unmatched. The CDR3 runs 12 residues. The variable domain in full, completed from reference TRBV29-1 and TRBJ1-2, reads SAVISQKPSRDICQRGTSLTIQCQVDSQVTMMFWYRQQPGQSLTLIATANQGSEATYESGFVIDKFPISRPNLTFSTLTVSNMSPEDSSIYLCSETTGDYGYTFGSGTRLTVV.

The J gene is TRBJ2-1, the V gene TRBV4-2, with D unresolved. CDR1 is LGHNA and CDR2 is YNFKEQ in the germline V gene. The V end was cut by 4 bases, the J end by 5 bases, with 12 bases between. The CDR3 extends over 14 amino acids. CDR3: CASSRQTGDNEQFF. The CDR3 DNA follows: TGTGCCAGCAGCCGGCAGACTGGCGACAATGAGCAGTTCTTC.

The chain joins TRBV28 to TRBJ1-2, with 7 bases fitting TRBD1. The CDR3 has 13 amino acids. Germline CDR1 and CDR2: MDHEN and SYDVKM. J gave up 2 bases and V 8 bases, and 5 bases lay outside the gene matches. The CDR3 DNA follows: TGTGCCAGCTACGACAGGGCAAACTATGGCTACACCTTC. Amino acids: CASYDRANYGYTF.

The rearrangement uses TRBV19 and TRBJ2-7; 9 bases match TRBD1. The CDR3 has 16 residues. The ends lost 3 bases at V and 2 bases at J; junction bases unmatched: 8. Germline CDR1 LNHDA, CDR2 SQIVND (reference sequence). CDR3 amino acids: CASSIISGQGTYEQYF. The CDR3 DNA reads TGTGCCAGTAGTATTATTTCGGGACAGGGCACCTACGAGCAGTACTTC.

The chain uses TRBV7-2 and TRBJ1-3; TRBD1 matches 10 bases. Trimming at V came to 1 base and at J to 2 bases, leaving 8 bases not matched to a gene. CDR3 size: 18 residues. The germline V gene has CDR1 SGHTA and CDR2 FQGNSA. CDR3 region: CASSLESAGQGAGNTIYF. The CDR3 DNA sequence: TGTGCCAGCAGCTTAGAGAGTGCAGGACAGGGGGCTGGAAACACCATATATTTT.

The chain recombines TRBV7-2 with TRBJ2-7; 16 bases match TRBD2. CDR1 and CDR2 from the germline V gene are SGHTA and FQGNSA. Trimming took 4 bases from V and 1 from J; bases not matched to a gene: 1. This CDR3 is 16 amino acids long. The CDR3 DNA reads TGTGCCAGCAGCTGGGGACTAGCGGGAGGGTCCTACGAGCAGTACTTC. Translation: CASSWGLAGGSYEQYF.

CDR3 sequence: CASSQDPGGIGEAFF. As DNA, the CDR3 is TGCGCCAGCAGCCAAGATCCAGGGGGCATTGGTGAAGCTTTCTTT. This sequence joins TRBV4-3 and TRBJ1-1, with 8 bases fitting TRBD1. The V gene end was trimmed by 0 bases and the J gene end by 7 bases; junction bases not matched to a gene: 7. The CDR3 extends over 15 amino acids. Germline assignment: CDR1 LGHNA and CDR2 YSLEER.

V and J are TRBV9 and TRBJ2-2; D might be TRBD2 (6 bases). This CDR3 contains 16 residues. V dropped 1 base and J dropped 3 bases, with 13 bases sitting between them. CDR1 and CDR2 from the germline V gene are SGDLS and YYNGEE. The CDR3 DNA follows: TGTGCCAGCAGCGTATTTCGGGGGACGGACACCGGGGAGCTGTTTTTT. Protein product: CASSVFRGTDTGELFF.

The genes are TRBV15 and TRBJ2-3; either TRBD1 or TRBD2 may fit D (6 bases each). This CDR3 contains 14 residues. CDR1 and CDR2 (germline): LNHNV, YYDKDF (reference sequence). The V gene lost 8 bases and the J gene lost 4 bases, with 16 bases spanning the gap. The CDR3 DNA follows: TGTGCCACCTCCGGGGGCGGGGCGCCAGATACGCAGTATTTT. It yields the protein CATSGGGAPDTQYF.

The chain has TRBV19 and TRBJ2-5; D is possibly TRBD1 (6 bases). The germline V gene encodes CDR1 LNHDA and CDR2 SQIVND (reference sequence). This CDR3 has 14 amino acids. Trimming stripped 1 base from V and 4 bases from J, with 10 bases between. The CDR3 loop is CASSIVGASETQYF. CDR3 DNA sequence: TGTGCCAGTAGTATAGTGGGGGCATCAGAGACCCAGTACTTC.

The gene calls are TRBV7-2 and TRBJ2-3; 7 bases fit TRBD1. The CDR3 loop spans 15 amino acids. The germline V gene has CDR1 SGHTA and CDR2 FQGNSA. V shed 3 bases, J shed 4 bases, and the junction held 7 bases outside the gene matches. The CDR3 is CASSFPTTGADTQYF. The CDR3 DNA follows: TGTGCCAGCAGCTTCCCAACTACAGGGGCAGATACGCAGTATTTT.

CDR3 region: CASSRQGQPTYNEQFF. CDR3 DNA sequence: TGTGCCAGCAGCCGTCAGGGACAGCCCACATACAATGAGCAGTTCTTC. V is TRBV5-4 and J is TRBJ2-1; 7 bases align to TRBD1. The V gene end was trimmed by 4 bases and the J gene end by 4 bases; junction bases not matched to a gene: 11. The CDR3 is 16 amino acids. Germline V gene data show CDR1 as SGHNT and CDR2 as YYREEE (reference sequence). Supplemented by reference TRBV5-4 and TRBJ2-1, the full variable domain reads ETGVTQSPTHLIKTRGQQVTLRCSSQSGHNTVSWYQQALGQGPQFIFQYYREEENGRGNFPPRFSGLQFPNYSSELNVNALELDDSALYLCASSRQGQPTYNEQFFGPGTRLTVL.

V gene TRBV7-2 combines with J gene TRBJ1-5, with no clear D. CDR3 size: 14 residues. Germline V CDR1 and CDR2: SGHTA, FQGNSA. Between the trimmed V and J ends, which lost 0 bases and 6 bases, there was a span of 9 bases. CDR3 in amino acids: CASSLAGTAQPQHF. The CDR3 DNA is TGTGCCAGCAGCTTAGCGGGAACCGCTCAGCCCCAGCATTTT.

The chain is built from TRBV28 and TRBJ2-1; 7 nucleotides match TRBD1. The CDR3 sequence is 11 residues long. The junction had 9 bases not matched to a gene; V was cut back by 6 bases and J by 16 bases. Germline assignment: CDR1 MDHEN and CDR2 SYDVKM. CDR3 sequence reads: CASSTGTVFFF. In DNA form, the CDR3 reads TGTGCCAGCAGCACCGGGACAGTTTTTTTCTTC.

The V and J genes are TRBV5-5 and TRBJ2-3; no reliable D call. V lost 0 bases to trimming and J lost 1 base, with 9 bases between them. The CDR3 length is 15 residues. Germline CDR1 reads SGHKS; CDR2 reads YYEKEE (reference sequence). In DNA, the CDR3 is TGTGCCAGCAGCTTGGGCCTACGAGGCACAGATACGCAGTATTTT. Residues: CASSLGLRGTDTQYF.

The chain carries TRBV7-9 and TRBJ2-3, with D tentatively TRBD2 (5 bases). The germline gives CDR1 SEHNR, CDR2 FQNEAQ (reference sequence). This CDR3 is 14 amino acids long. V lost 5 bases, J lost 1 base, and 10 bases lay in between. The chain's CDR3 is CASSPHGGTDTQYF. The CDR3 DNA is TGTGCCAGCAGCCCCCACGGGGGCACAGATACGCAGTATTTT.

The chain couples TRBV5-6 to TRBJ1-1, with no clear D. Trimming removed 1 base at V and 0 bases at J, with 16 bases between. CDR1 is SGHDT and CDR2 is YYEEEE in the germline V gene. The CDR3 loop spans 17 amino acids. The CDR3 region is CASSLNIGSQMNTEAFF. In DNA form, the CDR3 reads TGTGCCAGCAGCTTGAATATCGGAAGTCAGATGAACACTGAAGCTTTCTTT.

The chain recombines TRBV7-2 with TRBJ2-7; 12 bases align to TRBD2. Germline V gene data show CDR1 as SGHTA and CDR2 as FQGNSA. CDR3 length: 17 amino acids. Trimming took 5 bases from V and 1 from J; bases not matched to a gene: 9. The CDR3, as DNA: TGTGCCAGCAGCGGAGGACTAGCGGGACCACCGTCCTACGAGCAGTACTTC. Its translation: CASSGGLAGPPSYEQYF. The whole variable domain, filled in from reference TRBV7-2 and TRBJ2-7, reads GAGVSQSPSNKVTEKGKDVELRCDPISGHTALYWYRQSLGQGLEFLIYFQGNSAPDKSGLPSDRFSAERTGGSVSTLTIQRTQQEDSAVYLCASSGGLAGPPSYEQYFGPGTRLTVT.

The CDR3 coding sequence is TGTGCCAGCAGTTATTCGGACAGGTTTAATTCACCCCTCCACTTT. Its protein product is CASSYSDRFNSPLHF. This chain joins TRBV6-5 and TRBJ1-6; 7 bases are a match to TRBD1. This CDR3 has 15 amino acids. Germline V gives CDR1 MNHEY, CDR2 SVGAGI. The V segment lost 3 bases and the J segment 6 bases; nucleotides outside the gene matches: 5.

The gene calls are TRBV12-2 and TRBJ2-1; no check of the table's D call, TRBD2, against the DNA was made. TRBV12-2 is flagged as a pseudogene. This CDR3 contains 19 residues. In DNA, the CDR3 is TGTGCAAGTCGCCATGCCGTAGGGATTTCAACGGGGACCTACAATGAGCAGTTCTTC. Its protein is CASRHAVGISTGTYNEQFF.

V usage is TRBV19 and J usage is TRBJ1-1, with 7 positions matching TRBD1. CDR3 length equals 13 residues. Germline V lookup: CDR1 LNHDA, CDR2 SQIVND (reference sequence). The ends lost 5 bases at V and 10 bases at J; junction bases unmatched: 10. The CDR3 region is CASSFSGGVGAFF. CDR3 DNA sequence: TGTGCCAGTAGTTTTTCAGGGGGAGTTGGAGCTTTCTTT.

This chain links TRBV6-5 with TRBJ1-2, with a weak D call TRBD1 (6 bases). The V end was cut by 5 bases, the J end by 8 bases, with 18 bases between. Germline-derived CDR1 and CDR2 are MNHEY and SVGAGI. This CDR3 is built from 14 residues. The CDR3 is CASSRGLDSGGYTF. For the CDR3, the DNA is TGTGCCAGCAGTAGGGGATTGGACAGTGGAGGCTACACCTTC.